The rows below give T cell receptor beta chains drawn from one sample of a study of blood T cell repertoires in COVID-19. The table came from immunoSEQ multiplex PCR; TCRdb's copy has only in-frame clones and leaves some out. The sample yields 110,000 to 150,000 clones, around four fifths seen once. Material: PBMCs or T cells enriched from blood (not recorded which). These receptors came from a woman aged 40-49 years who had recovered from COVID-19. Each CDR3 is given with its conserved first and last residue. Each record gives: V gene, D gene, J gene, clone size, CDR3 protein, CDR3 DNA. The D gene is left open where the match is weak. Some rows have no size entry. The others give once, few or many, or a class for an expanded clone.

v_gene: TRBV2
d_gene: .
j_gene: TRBJ1-1
abundance: .
CDR3aa: CASSPTAYTEAFF
CDR3nt: TGTGCCAGCAGCCCAACAGCCTACACTGAAGCTTTCTTT

v_gene: TRBV29-1
d_gene: .
j_gene: TRBJ2-3
abundance: once
CDR3aa: CSVEDELPYTQYF
CDR3nt: TGCAGCGTTGAAGATGAGTTACCTTATACGCAGTATTTT

v_gene: TRBV18
d_gene: .
j_gene: TRBJ2-2
abundance: .
CDR3aa: CASSPRESGRITGELFF
CDR3nt: TGTGCCAGCTCACCAAGGGAGTCGGGGAGAATTACCGGGGAGCTGTTTTTT

v_gene: TRBV13
d_gene: TRBD1
j_gene: TRBJ1-2
abundance: .
CDR3aa: CASSLGGQRVQGYTF
CDR3nt: TGTGCCAGCAGCTTAGGGGGACAGAGGGTACAGGGCTACACCTTC

v_gene: TRBV6-5
d_gene: .
j_gene: TRBJ1-3
abundance: few
CDR3aa: CASSGTNPSGNTIYF
CDR3nt: TGTGCCAGCAGCGGGACAAATCCTTCTGGAAACACCATATATTTT

v_gene: TRBV27
d_gene: .
j_gene: TRBJ2-7
abundance: .
CDR3aa: CASSLGGSYEQYF
CDR3nt: TGTGCCAGCAGTTTAGGTGGGAGCTACGAGCAGTACTTC

v_gene: TRBV18
d_gene: .
j_gene: TRBJ1-5
abundance: .
CDR3aa: CASSQKPTGGSNQPQHF
CDR3nt: TGTGCCAGCTCACAAAAACCGACAGGTGGTAGCAATCAGCCCCAGCATTTT

v_gene: TRBV19
d_gene: .
j_gene: TRBJ2-7
abundance: .
CDR3aa: CASSEGGDSGEQYF
CDR3nt: TGTGCCAGTAGTGAGGGGGGGGATTCTGGCGAGCAGTACTTC

v_gene: TRBV19
d_gene: TRBD1
j_gene: TRBJ1-1
abundance: .
CDR3aa: CASTDRVNTEAFF
CDR3nt: TGTGCCAGTACCGACAGGGTGAACACTGAAGCTTTCTTT

v_gene: TRBV5-1
d_gene: .
j_gene: TRBJ2-4
abundance: .
CDR3aa: CASSLYTRSPPATKNIQYF
CDR3nt: TGCGCCAGCAGCTTATATACGAGGAGCCCACCCGCCACCAAAAACATTCAGTACTTC

v_gene: TRBV9
d_gene: .
j_gene: TRBJ2-7
abundance: .
CDR3aa: CASSVGWTDTYEQYF
CDR3nt: TGTGCCAGCAGCGTAGGGTGGACTGACACCTACGAGCAGTACTTC

v_gene: TRBV7-9
d_gene: .
j_gene: TRBJ1-6
abundance: .
CDR3aa: CASSSSFTTGSPLHF
CDR3nt: TGTGCCAGCAGCTCCTCATTTACCACCGGTTCACCCCTCCACTTT

v_gene: TRBV9
d_gene: TRBD1
j_gene: TRBJ1-3
abundance: .
CDR3aa: CASSTGQGSSGNTIYF
CDR3nt: TGTGCCAGCAGCACGGGACAGGGGAGCTCTGGAAACACCATATATTTT

v_gene: TRBV7-2
d_gene: .
j_gene: TRBJ2-7
abundance: .
CDR3aa: CASSLGPASTPRQYF
CDR3nt: TGTGCCAGCAGCTTAGGTCCGGCTAGCACTCCCAGGCAGTACTTC

v_gene: TRBV27
d_gene: .
j_gene: TRBJ2-2
abundance: .
CDR3aa: CASSQNLGTGELFF
CDR3nt: TGTGCCAGCAGTCAAAACCTAGGCACCGGGGAGCTGTTTTTT

v_gene: TRBV23-1
d_gene: .
j_gene: TRBJ2-1
abundance: .
CDR3aa: CASSQLETGQFF
CDR3nt: TGCGCCAGCAGTCAACTAGAAACAGGGCAGTTCTTC

v_gene: TRBV21-1
d_gene: .
j_gene: TRBJ2-7
abundance: .
CDR3aa: CASSTRDSSYEQYF
CDR3nt: TGTGCCAGCAGCACCCGGGACAGTAGCTACGAGCAGTACTTC

v_gene: TRBV4-1
d_gene: TRBD1
j_gene: TRBJ1-1
abundance: .
CDR3aa: CASSQTTGENTEAFF
CDR3nt: TGCGCCAGCAGCCAAACGACAGGGGAAAACACTGAAGCTTTCTTT

v_gene: TRBV9
d_gene: .
j_gene: TRBJ1-1
abundance: .
CDR3aa: CASSVARGDTEAFF
CDR3nt: TGTGCCAGCAGCGTAGCCAGGGGCGATACTGAAGCTTTCTTT

v_gene: TRBV11-2
d_gene: TRBD1
j_gene: TRBJ1-2
abundance: .
CDR3aa: CASSLAGTGSGYTF
CDR3nt: TGTGCCAGCAGCCTAGCCGGGACAGGGAGCGGCTACACCTTC

v_gene: TRBV27
d_gene: TRBD2
j_gene: TRBJ2-1
abundance: once
CDR3aa: CASSFSGGYRNEQFF
CDR3nt: TGTGCCAGCAGTTTTAGCGGGGGGTACCGCAATGAGCAGTTCTTC

v_gene: TRBV5-1
d_gene: TRBD2
j_gene: TRBJ2-1
abundance: .
CDR3aa: CASSGGTSGNNEQFF
CDR3nt: TGCGCCAGCAGCGGCGGGACTAGCGGGAACAATGAGCAGTTCTTC

v_gene: TRBV5-1
d_gene: .
j_gene: TRBJ1-1
abundance: .
CDR3aa: CASSLDRYTEAFF
CDR3nt: TGCGCCAGCAGCTTGGACAGATACACTGAAGCTTTCTTT

v_gene: TRBV11-2
d_gene: .
j_gene: TRBJ2-7
abundance: .
CDR3aa: CASSLIGGSAYEQYF
CDR3nt: TGTGCCAGCAGCTTAATTGGGGGGTCGGCCTACGAGCAGTACTTC

v_gene: TRBV3-1/TRBV3-2
d_gene: .
j_gene: TRBJ2-7
abundance: .
CDR3aa: CASSQGNRGGYEQYF
CDR3nt: TGTGCCAGCAGCCAAGGGAACCGGGGAGGTTACGAGCAGTACTTC

v_gene: TRBV5-4
d_gene: TRBD1
j_gene: TRBJ1-5
abundance: .
CDR3aa: CASSLQGRSNQPQHF
CDR3nt: TGTGCCAGCAGCTTACAGGGGCGAAGCAATCAGCCCCAGCATTTT

v_gene: TRBV4-2
d_gene: .
j_gene: TRBJ2-4
abundance: .
CDR3aa: CASSSQGKNIQYF
CDR3nt: TGTGCCAGCAGCAGTCAGGGGAAAAACATTCAGTACTTC

v_gene: TRBV2
d_gene: .
j_gene: TRBJ1-6
abundance: .
CDR3aa: CASSGVGAYNSPLHF
CDR3nt: TGTGCCAGCAGTGGGGTAGGGGCGTATAATTCACCCCTCCACTTT

v_gene: TRBV5-1
d_gene: TRBD2
j_gene: TRBJ2-1
abundance: once
CDR3aa: CASSPNEGLEGYNEQFF
CDR3nt: TGCGCCAGCAGCCCGAATGAGGGACTAGAGGGCTACAATGAGCAGTTCTTC

v_gene: TRBV9
d_gene: TRBD1
j_gene: TRBJ1-3
abundance: .
CDR3aa: CASSVGTGNSGNTIYF
CDR3nt: TGTGCCAGCAGCGTAGGGACAGGCAACTCTGGAAACACCATATATTTT

v_gene: TRBV28
d_gene: TRBD1
j_gene: TRBJ2-7
abundance: .
CDR3aa: CASSVDRGDEQYF
CDR3nt: TGTGCCAGCAGCGTGGACAGGGGGGACGAGCAGTACTTC

v_gene: TRBV30
d_gene: .
j_gene: TRBJ1-1
abundance: .
CDR3aa: CAWSSQNTEAFF
CDR3nt: TGTGCCTGGAGTTCACAGAACACTGAAGCTTTCTTT

v_gene: TRBV3-1/TRBV3-2
d_gene: .
j_gene: TRBJ1-2
abundance: .
CDR3aa: CASSQGYSTNYGYTF
CDR3nt: TGTGCCAGCAGCCAAGGGTACAGTACTAACTATGGCTACACCTTC

v_gene: TRBV10-2
d_gene: .
j_gene: TRBJ1-5
abundance: .
CDR3aa: CASSESQGGQPQHF
CDR3nt: TGCGCCAGCAGTGAGTCCCAGGGAGGACAGCCCCAGCATTTT

v_gene: TRBV7-9
d_gene: TRBD1
j_gene: TRBJ2-4
abundance: .
CDR3aa: CASSSVGTGGFKNIQYF
CDR3nt: TGTGCCAGCAGCTCGGTTGGGACAGGGGGCTTCAAAAACATTCAGTACTTC

v_gene: TRBV4-1
d_gene: .
j_gene: TRBJ1-1
abundance: .
CDR3aa: CASSQDIGTEAFF
CDR3nt: TGCGCCAGCAGCCAAGATATCGGCACTGAAGCTTTCTTT

v_gene: TRBV9
d_gene: .
j_gene: TRBJ1-2
abundance: few
CDR3aa: CASSGETVQGYTF
CDR3nt: TGTGCCAGCAGCGGAGAGACAGTTCAAGGCTACACCTTC

v_gene: TRBV6-5
d_gene: .
j_gene: TRBJ1-1
abundance: once
CDR3aa: CASSYQGMNTEAFF
CDR3nt: TGTGCCAGCAGTTACCAGGGGATGAACACTGAAGCTTTCTTT

v_gene: TRBV30
d_gene: .
j_gene: TRBJ2-7
abundance: .
CDR3aa: CAEGSPREQYF
CDR3nt: TGTGCCGAGGGTTCGCCTCGGGAGCAGTACTTC

v_gene: TRBV20-1
d_gene: TRBD1
j_gene: TRBJ1-5
abundance: .
CDR3aa: CSASISDRADQPQHF
CDR3nt: TGCAGTGCTAGTATTAGCGACAGGGCGGATCAGCCCCAGCATTTT

v_gene: TRBV2
d_gene: .
j_gene: TRBJ1-1
abundance: .
CDR3aa: CASSDGSQLYDVNTEAFF
CDR3nt: TGTGCCAGCAGTGACGGGAGCCAGCTATACGATGTGAACACTGAAGCTTTCTTT

v_gene: TRBV9
d_gene: TRBD2
j_gene: TRBJ2-3
abundance: .
CDR3aa: CASSVGPGGREDTQYF
CDR3nt: TGTGCCAGCAGCGTAGGCCCGGGGGGGCGGGAAGATACGCAGTATTTT

v_gene: TRBV27
d_gene: .
j_gene: TRBJ2-3
abundance: .
CDR3aa: CASSFSGSPDTQYF
CDR3nt: TGTGCCAGCAGTTTCTCCGGGAGCCCAGATACGCAGTATTTT

v_gene: TRBV12-5
d_gene: TRBD1
j_gene: TRBJ2-7
abundance: .
CDR3aa: CASGPGQGTYEQYF
CDR3nt: TGTGCTAGTGGACCGGGACAGGGCACCTACGAGCAGTACTTC

v_gene: TRBV6-2/TRBV6-3
d_gene: TRBD2
j_gene: TRBJ2-5
abundance: .
CDR3aa: CASSSLAGETQYF
CDR3nt: TGTGCCAGCAGTTCCCTAGCGGGGGAGACCCAGTACTTC

v_gene: TRBV11-2
d_gene: TRBD1
j_gene: TRBJ2-3
abundance: .
CDR3aa: CASSINRGRTDTQYF
CDR3nt: TGTGCCAGCAGCATAAACAGGGGGCGGACAGATACGCAGTATTTT

v_gene: TRBV5-4
d_gene: .
j_gene: TRBJ1-4
abundance: .
CDR3aa: CASSPDSGNEKLFF
CDR3nt: TGTGCCAGCAGCCCGGACAGCGGTAATGAAAAACTGTTTTTT

v_gene: TRBV9
d_gene: .
j_gene: TRBJ2-2
abundance: .
CDR3aa: CASSVTVGQITGELFF
CDR3nt: TGTGCCAGCAGCGTAACCGTTGGACAGATCACCGGGGAGCTGTTTTTT

v_gene: TRBV18
d_gene: TRBD2
j_gene: TRBJ2-3
abundance: .
CDR3aa: CASSPTSGRLNTQYF
CDR3nt: TGTGCCAGCTCACCGACTAGCGGGAGATTAAATACGCAGTATTTT

v_gene: TRBV6-4
d_gene: .
j_gene: TRBJ2-7
abundance: .
CDR3aa: CASKIWGREVYEQYF
CDR3nt: TGTGCCAGCAAGATATGGGGCAGGGAGGTCTACGAGCAGTACTTC

v_gene: TRBV2
d_gene: .
j_gene: TRBJ2-3
abundance: few
CDR3aa: CASREGQLIDTQYF
CDR3nt: TGTGCCAGCAGGGAGGGACAGCTGATAGATACGCAGTATTTT

v_gene: TRBV10-3
d_gene: .
j_gene: TRBJ2-1
abundance: .
CDR3aa: CAISELATSTDEQFF
CDR3nt: TGTGCCATCAGTGAGTTGGCTACTTCCACAGATGAGCAGTTCTTC

v_gene: TRBV3-1/TRBV3-2
d_gene: .
j_gene: TRBJ1-1
abundance: .
CDR3aa: CASSQEQRNTEAFF
CDR3nt: TGTGCCAGCAGCCAAGAACAGAGGAACACTGAAGCTTTCTTT

v_gene: TRBV3-1/TRBV3-2
d_gene: .
j_gene: TRBJ1-5
abundance: few
CDR3aa: CASSQDRDQPQHF
CDR3nt: TGTGCCAGCAGCCAAGATCGCGATCAGCCCCAGCATTTT

v_gene: TRBV12-3/TRBV12-4
d_gene: .
j_gene: TRBJ2-1
abundance: .
CDR3aa: CASSRKGGEQFF
CDR3nt: TGTGCCAGCAGCCGAAAAGGGGGTGAGCAGTTCTTC

v_gene: TRBV29-1
d_gene: .
j_gene: TRBJ1-1
abundance: .
CDR3aa: CSVGGDAGAEAFF
CDR3nt: TGCAGCGTTGGGGGGGACGCTGGGGCTGAAGCTTTCTTT